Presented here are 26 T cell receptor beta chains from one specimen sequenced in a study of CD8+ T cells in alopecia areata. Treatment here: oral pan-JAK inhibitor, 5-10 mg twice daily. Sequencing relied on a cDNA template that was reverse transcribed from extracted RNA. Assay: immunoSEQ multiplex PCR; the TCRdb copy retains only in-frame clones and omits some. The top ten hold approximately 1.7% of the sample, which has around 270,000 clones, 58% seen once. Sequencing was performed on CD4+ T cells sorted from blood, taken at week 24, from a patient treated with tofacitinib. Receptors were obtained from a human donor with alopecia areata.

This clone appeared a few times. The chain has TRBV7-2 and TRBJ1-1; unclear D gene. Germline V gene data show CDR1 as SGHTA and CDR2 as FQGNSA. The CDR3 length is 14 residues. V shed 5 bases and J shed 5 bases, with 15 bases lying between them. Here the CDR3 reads CASSAGSLGTEAFF. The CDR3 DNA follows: TGTGCCAGCAGCGCCGGTTCTCTGGGGACTGAAGCTTTCTTT.

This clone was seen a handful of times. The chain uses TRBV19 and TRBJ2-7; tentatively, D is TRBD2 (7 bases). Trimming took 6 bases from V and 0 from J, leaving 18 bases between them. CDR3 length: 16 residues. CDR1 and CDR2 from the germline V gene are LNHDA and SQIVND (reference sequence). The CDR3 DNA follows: TGTGCCAGTAGCGTGAGCCGGGGGGCCACCTCCTACGAGCAGTACTTC. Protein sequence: CASSVSRGATSYEQYF.

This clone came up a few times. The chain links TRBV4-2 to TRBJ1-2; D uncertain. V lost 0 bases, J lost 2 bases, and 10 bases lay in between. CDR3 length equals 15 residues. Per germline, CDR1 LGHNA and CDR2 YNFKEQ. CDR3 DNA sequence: TGTGCCAGCAGCCAAGATTCCGCAGAGAACTATGGCTACACCTTC. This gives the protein CASSQDSAENYGYTF.

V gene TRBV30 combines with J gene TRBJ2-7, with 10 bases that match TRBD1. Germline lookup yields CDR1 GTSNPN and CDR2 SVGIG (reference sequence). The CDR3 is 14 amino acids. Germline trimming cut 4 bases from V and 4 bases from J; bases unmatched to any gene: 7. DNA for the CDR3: TGTGCCTGGAATCGGGGGACAGGGGTGTACGAGCAGTACTTC. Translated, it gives CAWNRGTGVYEQYF.

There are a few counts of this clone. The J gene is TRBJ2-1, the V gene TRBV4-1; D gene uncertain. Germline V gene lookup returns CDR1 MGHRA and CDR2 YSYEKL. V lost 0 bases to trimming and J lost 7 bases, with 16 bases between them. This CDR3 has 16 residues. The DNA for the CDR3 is TGCGCCAGCAGCCAAGAAGGTTATAGGGTACAGAATGAGCAGTTCTTC. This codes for CASSQEGYRVQNEQFF.

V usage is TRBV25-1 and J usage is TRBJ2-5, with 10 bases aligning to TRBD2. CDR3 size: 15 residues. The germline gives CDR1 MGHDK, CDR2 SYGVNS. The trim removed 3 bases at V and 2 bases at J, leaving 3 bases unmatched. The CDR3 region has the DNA TGTGCCAGCAGTGACACTAGCGGGGTACAAGAGACCCAGTACTTC. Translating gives CASSDTSGVQETQYF.

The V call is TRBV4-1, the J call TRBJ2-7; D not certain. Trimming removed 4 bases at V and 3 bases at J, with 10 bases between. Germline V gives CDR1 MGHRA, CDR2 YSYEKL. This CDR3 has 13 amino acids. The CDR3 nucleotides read TGCGCCAGCAGCCCCCAAGGGCACTACGAGCAGTACTTC. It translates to CASSPQGHYEQYF.

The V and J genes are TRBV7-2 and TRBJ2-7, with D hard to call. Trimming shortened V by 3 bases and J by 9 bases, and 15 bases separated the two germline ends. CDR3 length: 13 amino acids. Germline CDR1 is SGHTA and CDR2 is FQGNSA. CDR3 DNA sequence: TGTGCCAGCAGCTTCCGCTCTAGAGGATTGCAGTACTTC. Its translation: CASSFRSRGLQYF.

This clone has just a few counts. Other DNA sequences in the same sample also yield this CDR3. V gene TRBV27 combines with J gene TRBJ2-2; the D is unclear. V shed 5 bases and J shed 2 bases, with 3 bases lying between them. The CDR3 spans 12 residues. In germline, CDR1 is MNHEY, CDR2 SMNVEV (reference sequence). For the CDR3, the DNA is TGTGCCAGCAGTCGAAACACCGGGGAGCTGTTTTTT. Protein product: CASSRNTGELFF.

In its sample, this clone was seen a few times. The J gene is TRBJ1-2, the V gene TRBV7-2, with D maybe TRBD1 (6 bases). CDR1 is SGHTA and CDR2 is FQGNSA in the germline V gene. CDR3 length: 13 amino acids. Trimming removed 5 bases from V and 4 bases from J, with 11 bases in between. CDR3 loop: CASSAGQGYGYTF. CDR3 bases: TGTGCCAGCAGCGCGGGACAAGGCTATGGCTACACCTTC.

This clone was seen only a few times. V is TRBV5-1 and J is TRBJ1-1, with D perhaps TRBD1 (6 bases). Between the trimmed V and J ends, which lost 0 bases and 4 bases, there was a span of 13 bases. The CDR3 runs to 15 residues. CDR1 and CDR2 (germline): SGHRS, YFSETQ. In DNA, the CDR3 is TGCGCCAGCAGCTTGGGCCCCGGGGGCGGCACTGAAGCTTTCTTT. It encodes CASSLGPGGGTEAFF.

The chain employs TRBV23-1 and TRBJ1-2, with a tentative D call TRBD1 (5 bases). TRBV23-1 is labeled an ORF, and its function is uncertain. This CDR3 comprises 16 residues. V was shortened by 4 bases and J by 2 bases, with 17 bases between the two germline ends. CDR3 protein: CASSPAGVRTNYGYTF. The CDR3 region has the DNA TGCGCCAGCAGTCCCGCAGGCGTCCGGACAAACTATGGCTACACCTTC.

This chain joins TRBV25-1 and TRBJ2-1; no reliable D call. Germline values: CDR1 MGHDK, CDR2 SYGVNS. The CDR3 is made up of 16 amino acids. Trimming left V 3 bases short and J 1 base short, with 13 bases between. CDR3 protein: CASSETGIRSYNEQFF. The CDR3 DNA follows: TGTGCCAGCAGTGAGACCGGTATTAGATCCTACAATGAGCAGTTCTTC.

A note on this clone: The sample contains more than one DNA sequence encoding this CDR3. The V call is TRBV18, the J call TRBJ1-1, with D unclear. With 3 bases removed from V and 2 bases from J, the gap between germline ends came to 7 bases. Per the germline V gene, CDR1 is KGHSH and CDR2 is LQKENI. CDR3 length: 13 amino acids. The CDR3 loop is CASSPIQNTEAFF. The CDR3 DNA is TGTGCCAGCTCACCGATTCAAAACACTGAAGCTTTCTTT.

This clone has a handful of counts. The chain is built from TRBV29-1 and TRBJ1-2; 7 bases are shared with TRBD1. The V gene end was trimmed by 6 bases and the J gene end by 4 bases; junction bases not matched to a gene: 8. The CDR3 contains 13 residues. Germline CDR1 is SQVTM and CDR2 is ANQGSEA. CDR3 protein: CSVGDRAPYGYTF. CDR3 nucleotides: TGCAGCGTAGGTGACAGGGCCCCCTATGGCTACACCTTC.

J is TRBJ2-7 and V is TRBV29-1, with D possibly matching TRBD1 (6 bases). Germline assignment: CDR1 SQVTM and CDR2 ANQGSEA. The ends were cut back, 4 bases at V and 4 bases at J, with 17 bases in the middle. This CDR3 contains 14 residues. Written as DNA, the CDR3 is TGCAGCGTTGGATCTGGGACAAATCTATACGAGCAGTACTTC. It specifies CSVGSGTNLYEQYF.

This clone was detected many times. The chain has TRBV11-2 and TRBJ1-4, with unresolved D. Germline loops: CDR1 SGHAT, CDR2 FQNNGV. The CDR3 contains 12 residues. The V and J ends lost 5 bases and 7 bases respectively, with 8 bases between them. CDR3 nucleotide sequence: TGTGCCAGCAGCCCTCAGAGTGAAAAACTGTTTTTT. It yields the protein CASSPQSEKLFF.

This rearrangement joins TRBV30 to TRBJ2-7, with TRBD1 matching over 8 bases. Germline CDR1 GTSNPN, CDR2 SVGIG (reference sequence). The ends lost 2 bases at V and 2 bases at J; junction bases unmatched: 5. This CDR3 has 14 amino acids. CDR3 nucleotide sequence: TGTGCCTGGAGTTTGGGGACAGGAGCCTACGAGCAGTACTTC. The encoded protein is CAWSLGTGAYEQYF.

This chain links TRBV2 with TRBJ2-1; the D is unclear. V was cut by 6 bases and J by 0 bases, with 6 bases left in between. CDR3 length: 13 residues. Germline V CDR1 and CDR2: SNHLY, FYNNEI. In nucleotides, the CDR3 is TGTGCCAGCAGCGAAAGCTCCTACAATGAGCAGTTCTTC. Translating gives CASSESSYNEQFF.

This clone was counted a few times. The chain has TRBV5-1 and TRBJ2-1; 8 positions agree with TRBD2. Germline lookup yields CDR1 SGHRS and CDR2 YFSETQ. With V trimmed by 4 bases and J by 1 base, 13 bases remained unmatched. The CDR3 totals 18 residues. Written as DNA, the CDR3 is TGCGCCAGCAGCCGCTATGGAAGCGGGGGTGGTTCCTACAATGAGCAGTTCTTC. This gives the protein CASSRYGSGGGSYNEQFF.

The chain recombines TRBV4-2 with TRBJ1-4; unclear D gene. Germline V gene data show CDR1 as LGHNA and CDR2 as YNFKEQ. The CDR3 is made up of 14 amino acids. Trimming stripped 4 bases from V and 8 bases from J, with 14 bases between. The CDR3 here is CASSLRRWEEKLFF. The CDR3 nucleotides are TGTGCCAGCAGCCTCAGGAGGTGGGAGGAAAAACTGTTTTTT.

CDR3: CASSEGQGVREQYF. DNA of the CDR3: TGTGCCAGCAGCGAAGGACAGGGGGTGAGGGAGCAGTACTTC. This chain connects TRBV7-9 to TRBJ2-7; the match to TRBD1 covers 10 bases. Germline loops: CDR1 SEHNR, CDR2 FQNEAQ (reference sequence). The J segment lost 7 bases and the V segment lost 5 bases, leaving 8 bases of the junction unmatched. The CDR3 covers 14 residues.

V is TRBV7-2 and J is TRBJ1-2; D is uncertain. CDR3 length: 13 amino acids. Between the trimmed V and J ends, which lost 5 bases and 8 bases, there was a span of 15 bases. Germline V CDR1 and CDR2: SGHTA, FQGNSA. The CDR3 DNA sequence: TGTGCCAGCAGCCCAAGTTGGCTAGGGGGCTACACCTTC. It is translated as CASSPSWLGGYTF.

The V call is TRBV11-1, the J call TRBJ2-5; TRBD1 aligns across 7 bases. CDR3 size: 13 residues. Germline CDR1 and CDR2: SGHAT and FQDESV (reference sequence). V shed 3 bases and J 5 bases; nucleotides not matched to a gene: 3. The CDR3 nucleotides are TGTGCCAGCAGCTTTGACAGGGAGGAGACCCAGTACTTC. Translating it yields CASSFDREETQYF.

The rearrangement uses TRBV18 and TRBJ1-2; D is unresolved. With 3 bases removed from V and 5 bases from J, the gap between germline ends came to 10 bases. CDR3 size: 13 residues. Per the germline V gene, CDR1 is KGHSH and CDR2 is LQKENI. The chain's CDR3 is CASSPNDGYGYTF. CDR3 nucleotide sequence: TGTGCCAGCTCACCTAATGACGGTTATGGCTACACCTTC.

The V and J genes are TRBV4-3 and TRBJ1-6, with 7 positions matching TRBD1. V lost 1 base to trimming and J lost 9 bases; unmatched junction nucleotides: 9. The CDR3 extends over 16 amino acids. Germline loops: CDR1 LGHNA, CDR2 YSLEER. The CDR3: CASSQGTGTSRSPLHF. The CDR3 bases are TGCGCCAGCAGCCAAGGGACAGGCACGAGTCGTTCACCCCTCCACTTT.